The 25 T cell receptor beta chains below all came from one sample that was sequenced in a study of blood T cell repertoires in COVID-19. The repertoire was sequenced with immunoSEQ multiplex PCR; TCRdb's copy has only in-frame clones and lacks some. The top ten clones hold around 0.63% of a sample with 150,000 or so clones, around 82% of them seen once. Sequenced sample: peripheral blood. These receptors came from a man aged 55-75 years with COVID-19, enrolled during active disease.

The J gene is TRBJ1-3, the V gene TRBV19, with 7 bases that match TRBD1. V shed 6 bases, J shed 2 bases, and the junction held 4 bases outside the gene matches. The V gene's germline CDR1 is LNHDA and CDR2 SQIVND (reference sequence). This CDR3 comprises 14 residues. CDR3 bases: TGTGCCAGTAGGGCAGGGGGTCCTGGAAACACCATATATTTT. It specifies CASRAGGPGNTIYF.

The chain uses TRBV5-4 and TRBJ2-1; TRBD2 matches at 9 bases. The CDR3 sequence is 16 residues long. Germline CDR1 is SGHNT and CDR2 is YYREEE (reference sequence). V gave up 3 bases and J gave up 5 bases; unmatched junction bases: 9. The CDR3 sequence is CASSSAGSGSHNEQFF. In DNA form, the CDR3 reads TGTGCCAGCAGCTCCGCGGGTAGCGGGAGCCACAATGAGCAGTTCTTC.

The chain is built from TRBV5-1 and TRBJ2-1, with TRBD1 matching 11 bases. This CDR3 is 15 amino acids long. Germline V CDR1 and CDR2: SGHRS, YFSETQ. With 4 bases clipped from V and 4 bases from J, the junction kept 4 bases outside the gene matches. CDR3: CASSQGQGAYNEQFF. CDR3 sequence (DNA): TGCGCCAGCAGCCAAGGACAGGGGGCTTACAATGAGCAGTTCTTC.

This sequence joins TRBV28 and TRBJ1-2, with a possible D match to TRBD1 (5 bases). Germline CDR1 and CDR2: MDHEN and SYDVKM. The CDR3 extends over 14 amino acids. Deletions cut 7 bases from V and 5 bases from J, with 17 bases between. As DNA, the CDR3 is TGTGCCAGCACCCTCGGGGGACGGGGATATGGCTACACCTTC. This sequence encodes CASTLGGRGYGYTF.

This chain links TRBV6-5 with TRBJ1-1; no clear D gene. V was shortened by 0 bases and J by 1 base, with 12 bases between the two germline ends. Germline CDR1 MNHEY, CDR2 SVGAGI. This CDR3 is built from 16 residues. CDR3 region: CASSYSRTAANTEAFF. The DNA for the CDR3 is TGTGCCAGCAGTTACTCCAGGACTGCCGCGAACACTGAAGCTTTCTTT.

The gene calls are TRBV30 and TRBJ1-5; D unclear. V was shortened by 2 bases and J by 1 base, with 6 bases between the two germline ends. Looked up from germline, CDR1 is GTSNPN and CDR2 is SVGIG (reference sequence). The CDR3 length is 13 residues. CDR3 coding DNA: TGTGCCTGGAGTTCCACAAGCAATCAGCCCCAGCATTTT. Protein product: CAWSSTSNQPQHF.

This clone turned up a few times. The chain uses TRBV10-1 and TRBJ2-7, with a weak D call TRBD2 (5 bases). This CDR3 spans 15 amino acids. Germline lookup yields CDR1 WNHNN and CDR2 SYGVQD (reference sequence). Trimming pared 4 bases from V and 3 bases from J, leaving 16 bases between. The CDR3 DNA reads TGCGCCAGCAGTGTAGCGAGAGCCCCCCTCTACGAGCAGTACTTC. Protein: CASSVARAPLYEQYF.

This sequence joins TRBV7-2 and TRBJ1-4, with D possibly matching TRBD1 (6 bases). The CDR3 runs 15 residues. The germline gives CDR1 SGHTA, CDR2 FQGNSA. V was cut by 1 base and J by 2 bases, with 8 bases left in between. In DNA, the CDR3 is TGTGCCAGCAGCTTAGAGCAGGGGACTAATGAAAAACTGTTTTTT. This codes for CASSLEQGTNEKLFF. Based on the CDR3 plus reference TRBV7-2 and TRBJ1-4, the full variable domain is GAGVSQSPSNKVTEKGKDVELRCDPISGHTALYWYRQSLGQGLEFLIYFQGNSAPDKSGLPSDRFSAERTGGSVSTLTIQRTQQEDSAVYLCASSLEQGTNEKLFFGSGTQLSVL.

The chain couples TRBV9 to TRBJ2-4, with TRBD1 as a possible D gene (6 bases). V shed 3 bases and J shed 8 bases, with 12 bases lying between them. CDR1 and CDR2 from the germline V gene are SGDLS and YYNGEE. This CDR3 has 13 residues. CDR3 coding DNA: TGTGCCAGCAGCGCTGAGGCAGGGGACATTCAGTACTTC. Translating it yields CASSAEAGDIQYF. The entire variable domain, with the rest obtained from reference TRBV9 and TRBJ2-4, is as follows: DSGVTQTPKHLITATGQRVTLRCSPRSGDLSVYWYQQSLDQGLQFLIQYYNGEERAKGNILERFSAQQFPDLHSELNLSSLELGDSALYFCASSAEAGDIQYFGAGTRLSVL.

The V and J genes are TRBV27 and TRBJ2-7; TRBD2 agrees at 11 bases. CDR1 MNHEY and CDR2 SMNVEV come from the germline V gene (reference sequence). There are 16 residues in the CDR3. V lost 8 bases to trimming and J lost 2 bases; unmatched junction nucleotides: 11. The CDR3 spells CASRRTGTSGTYEQYF. CDR3 nucleotide sequence: TGTGCCAGCCGACGAACCGGGACTAGCGGTACCTACGAGCAGTACTTC.

The V gene is TRBV19, the J gene TRBJ1-1, with 8 bases aligning to TRBD1. This CDR3 comprises 15 residues. CDR1 and CDR2 (germline): LNHDA, SQIVND (reference sequence). Germline trimming cut 6 bases from V and 0 bases from J; bases unmatched to any gene: 6. CDR3 DNA sequence: TGTGCCAGTAGGCCGGACAGGGTTATGAACACTGAAGCTTTCTTT. This gives the protein CASRPDRVMNTEAFF.

This rearrangement joins TRBV19 to TRBJ1-2, with TRBD1 identical over 10 bases. CDR1 is LNHDA, CDR2 SQIVND, per germline (reference sequence). This CDR3 spans 14 amino acids. The ends lost 7 bases at V and 2 bases at J; junction bases unmatched: 4. CDR3 protein: CASKRDRGNYGYTF. CDR3 nucleotide sequence: TGTGCCAGTAAGAGGGACAGGGGAAACTATGGCTACACCTTC.

The rearrangement joins TRBV30 to TRBJ2-1, with unresolved D. Germline V gene data show CDR1 as GTSNPN and CDR2 as SVGIG (reference sequence). V was cut by 4 bases and J by 2 bases, with 9 bases left in between. The CDR3 totals 13 residues. CDR3 DNA sequence: TGTGCCTGGAATGGGCAGCCCTACAATGAGCAGTTCTTC. This codes for CAWNGQPYNEQFF.

A single count supports this clone. This rearrangement joins TRBV18 to TRBJ2-7; 10 bases are a match to TRBD2. The CDR3 is made up of 14 amino acids. V lost 5 bases, J lost 0 bases, and 1 base stayed unmatched. Germline V gives CDR1 KGHSH, CDR2 LQKENI. Here the CDR3 reads CASSTSGISYEQYF. In nucleotides, the CDR3 is TGTGCCAGCTCAACTAGCGGGATCTCCTACGAGCAGTACTTC.

The chain uses TRBV11-3 and TRBJ1-1; D is perhaps TRBD1 (6 bases). V lost 5 bases and J 0 bases, leaving 13 bases between the germline ends. CDR1 SGHNT and CDR2 YENEEA come from the germline V gene. The CDR3 loop spans 15 amino acids. CDR3 protein: CASSPGGALNTEAFF. CDR3 in DNA: TGTGCCAGCAGCCCCGGGGGGGCTCTGAACACTGAAGCTTTCTTT.

This clone was observed once. The genes are TRBV6-4 and TRBJ2-2, with D possibly matching TRBD1 (6 bases). The CDR3 covers 14 residues. Germline values: CDR1 MRHNA, CDR2 SNTAGT. Trimming pared 3 bases from V and 4 bases from J, leaving 9 bases between. The CDR3 protein is CASSEIQGTGELFF. The CDR3 coding sequence is TGTGCCAGCAGTGAAATACAGGGCACCGGGGAGCTGTTTTTT.

This clone was counted only a few times. The chain employs TRBV5-1 and TRBJ1-4; TRBD1 agrees at 8 bases. Germline trimming cut 4 bases from V and 4 bases from J; bases unmatched to any gene: 6. The germline gives CDR1 SGHRS, CDR2 YFSETQ. This CDR3 is 15 amino acids long. CDR3: CASSRQTGVNEKLFF. CDR3 coding DNA: TGCGCCAGCAGCCGCCAGACAGGGGTTAATGAAAAACTGTTTTTT. The full variable domain, in which reference TRBV5-1 and TRBJ1-4 provide the parts outside the CDR3, is KAGVTQTPRYLIKTRGQQVTLSCSPISGHRSVSWYQQTPGQGLQFLFEYFSETQRNKGNFPGRFSGRQFSNSRSEMNVSTLELGDSALYLCASSRQTGVNEKLFFGSGTQLSVL.

The chain is built from TRBV12-3 or TRBV12-4 and TRBJ1-2; TRBD1 is a possible D gene (5 bases). There are 13 residues in the CDR3. V was cut by 7 bases and J by 6 bases, with 15 bases left in between. CDR3 loop: CASTPGTPDGYTF. The DNA for the CDR3 is TGTGCCAGCACTCCCGGGACTCCAGATGGCTACACCTTC.

V and J are TRBV29-1 and TRBJ1-1; 7 bases align to TRBD1. CDR1 and CDR2 from the germline V gene are SQVTM and ANQGSEA. CDR3 length: 14 residues. J gave up 8 bases and V 6 bases, and 15 bases lay outside the gene matches. The CDR3, as DNA: TGCAGCGTCCCCGGGGGGGACAGATCCAGAGAAGCTTTCTTT. This sequence encodes CSVPGGDRSREAFF.

The CDR3 nucleotides are TGTGCCAGCAGTTTACGGGGACTGCATGGCTACACCTTC. It specifies CASSLRGLHGYTF. This sequence joins TRBV27 and TRBJ1-2, with D possibly being TRBD1 (5 bases). Looked up from germline, CDR1 is MNHEY and CDR2 is SMNVEV (reference sequence). The CDR3 loop spans 13 amino acids. Trimming took 2 bases from V and 6 from J, leaving 10 bases between them.

The rearrangement joins TRBV5-1 to TRBJ1-1, with D maybe TRBD1 (5 bases). There are 15 residues in the CDR3. Germline values: CDR1 SGHRS, CDR2 YFSETQ. Trimming removed 4 bases from V and 1 base from J, with 14 bases in between. CDR3 sequence reads: CASSKNLQGNTEAFF. The CDR3 DNA reads TGCGCCAGCAGCAAAAACCTTCAGGGGAACACTGAAGCTTTCTTT.

The chain employs TRBV30 and TRBJ1-2, with D possibly TRBD1 on 5 matching bases. This CDR3 spans 14 amino acids. Trimming shortened V by 1 base and J by 6 bases, and 15 bases separated the two germline ends. Germline V CDR1 and CDR2: GTSNPN, SVGIG (reference sequence). This CDR3 reads CAWSGQLFRDGYTF. In DNA form, the CDR3 reads TGTGCCTGGAGTGGACAGCTCTTTAGGGATGGCTACACCTTC.

The chain employs TRBV14 and TRBJ2-3; 9 bases are a match to TRBD1. V lost 2 bases to trimming and J lost 9 bases; unmatched junction nucleotides: 9. CDR1 and CDR2 (germline): SGHDN, FVKESK. The CDR3 extends over 15 amino acids. The CDR3 sequence is CASSQPGQGVGTQYF. DNA for the CDR3: TGTGCCAGCAGCCAACCGGGACAGGGAGTCGGGACGCAGTATTTT.

This clone was counted only a few times. The V call is TRBV7-3, the J call TRBJ2-7; the D gene is possibly TRBD1 (5 bases). The CDR3 consists of 15 residues. Germline V gene lookup returns CDR1 SGHTA and CDR2 FQGTGA. Trimming took off 2 bases at V and 2 bases at J, with 13 bases between the two ends. The CDR3: CASSLGAAKPYEQYF. The DNA of the CDR3 is TGTGCCAGCAGCTTAGGGGCAGCGAAACCCTACGAGCAGTACTTC.

The chain is built from TRBV24-1 and TRBJ2-3; 8 nucleotides agree with TRBD2. Germline V CDR1 and CDR2: KGHDR, SFDVKD. V gave up 4 bases and J gave up 0 bases; unmatched junction bases: 2. The CDR3 runs to 15 residues. CDR3 amino acids: CATSDAGGSTDTQYF. The CDR3 DNA is TGTGCCACCAGTGACGCGGGGGGTAGCACAGATACGCAGTATTTT.